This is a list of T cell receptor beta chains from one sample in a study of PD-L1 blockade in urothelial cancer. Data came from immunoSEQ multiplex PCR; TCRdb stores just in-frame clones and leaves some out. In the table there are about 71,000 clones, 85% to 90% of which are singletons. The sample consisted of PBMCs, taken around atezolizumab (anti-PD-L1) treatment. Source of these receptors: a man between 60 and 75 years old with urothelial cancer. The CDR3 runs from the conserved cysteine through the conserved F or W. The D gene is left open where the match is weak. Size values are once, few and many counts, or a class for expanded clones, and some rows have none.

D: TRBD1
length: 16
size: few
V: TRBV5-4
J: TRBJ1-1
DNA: TGTGCCAGCAGCTTGATGAACAGGGGCGGGAACACTGAAGCTTTCTTT
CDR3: CASSLMNRGGNTEAFF

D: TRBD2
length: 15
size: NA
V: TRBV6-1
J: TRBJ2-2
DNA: TGTGCCAGCAGGGGCGGGGGGGCCCTTTACGGGGAGCTGTTTTTT
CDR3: CASRGGGALYGELFF

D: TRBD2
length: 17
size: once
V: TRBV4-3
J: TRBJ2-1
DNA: TGCGCCAGCAGCCAAGATGGGGGACTAGCGGGAGGCGTTGAGCAGTTCTTC
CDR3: CASSQDGGLAGGVEQFF

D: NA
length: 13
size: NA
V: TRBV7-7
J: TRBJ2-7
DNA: TGTGCCAGCAGCTTAAGTCAGTCCTACGAGCAGTACTTC
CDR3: CASSLSQSYEQYF

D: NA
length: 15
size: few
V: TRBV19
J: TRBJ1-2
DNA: TGTGCCAGTAGTATGCGATTCCCCCCCACTTTTGGCTACACCTTC
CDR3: CASSMRFPPTFGYTF

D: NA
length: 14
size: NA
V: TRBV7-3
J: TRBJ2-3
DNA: TGTGCCAGCACCCCGGGGGGCTTCACAGATACGCAGTATTTT
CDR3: CASTPGGFTDTQYF

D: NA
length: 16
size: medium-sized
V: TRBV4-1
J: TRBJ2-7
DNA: TGCGCCAGCAGCCCACAGGGAAACGGTGGGTCCTACGAGCAGTACTTC
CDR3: CASSPQGNGGSYEQYF

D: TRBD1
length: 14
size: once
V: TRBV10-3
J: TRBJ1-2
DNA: TGTGCCATCAGTGATCCGGACAGGGTTCATGGCTACACCTTC
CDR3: CAISDPDRVHGYTF

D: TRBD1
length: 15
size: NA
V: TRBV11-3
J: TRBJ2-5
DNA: TGTGCCAGCAGCCTGGGACAGGGGGCCCGAGAGACCCAGTACTTC
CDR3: CASSLGQGARETQYF

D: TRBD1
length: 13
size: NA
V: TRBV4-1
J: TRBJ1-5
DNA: TGCGCCAGCAGCCATCAGGGGGTTCAGCCCCAGCATTTT
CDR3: CASSHQGVQPQHF

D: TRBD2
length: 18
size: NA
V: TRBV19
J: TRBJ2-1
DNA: TGTGCCAGTACCTTATCGTTGGTCCCGGGACTAGCGGGAGGGAAGCAGTTCTTC
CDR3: CASTLSLVPGLAGGKQFF

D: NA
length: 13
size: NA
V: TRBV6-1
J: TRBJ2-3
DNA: TGTGCCAGCAACCGACAGAGCACAGATACGCAGTATTTT
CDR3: CASNRQSTDTQYF

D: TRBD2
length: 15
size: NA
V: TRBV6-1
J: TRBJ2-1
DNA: TGTGCCAGCAGTGAAGCAGCGGGGGGGTACAATGAGCAGTTCTTC
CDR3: CASSEAAGGYNEQFF

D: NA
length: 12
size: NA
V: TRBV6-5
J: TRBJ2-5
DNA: TGTGCCGTCCATGGCAGGGAAGAGACCCAGTACTTC
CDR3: CAVHGREETQYF

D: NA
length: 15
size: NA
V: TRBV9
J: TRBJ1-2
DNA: TGTGCCAGCAGCGCCCACGACGGGGGTCAGGGAGGCTACACCTTC
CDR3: CASSAHDGGQGGYTF

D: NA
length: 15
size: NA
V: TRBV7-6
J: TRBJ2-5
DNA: TGTGCCAGCAGCTTAGGAGGGGGGGCCGGAGAGACCCAGTACTTC
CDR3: CASSLGGGAGETQYF

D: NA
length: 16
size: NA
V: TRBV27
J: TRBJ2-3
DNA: TGTGCCAGCAGTTCCCGGCTTTCGGGGAGGACAGATACGCAGTATTTT
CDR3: CASSSRLSGRTDTQYF

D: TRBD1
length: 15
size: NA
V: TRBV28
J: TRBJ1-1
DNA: TGTGCCAGCAGAAAAAGTGGGACAGGGGGTACTGAAGCTTTCTTT
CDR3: CASRKSGTGGTEAFF

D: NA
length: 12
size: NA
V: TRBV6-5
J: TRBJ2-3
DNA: TGTGCCAGCCGGTCGAGTACAGATACGCAGTATTTT
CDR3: CASRSSTDTQYF

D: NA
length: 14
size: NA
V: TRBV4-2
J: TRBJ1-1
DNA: TGTGCCAGCAGCTTCCGGGGTGAGAACACTGAAGCTTTCTTT
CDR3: CASSFRGENTEAFF

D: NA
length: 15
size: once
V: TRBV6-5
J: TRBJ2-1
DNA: TGTGCCAGCAGTAGGACTGGGGTTATACAGAATGAGCAGTTCTTC
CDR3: CASSRTGVIQNEQFF

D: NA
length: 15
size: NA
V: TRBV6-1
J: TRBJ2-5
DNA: TGTGCCAGCAGTGAGGCCCTAGCACAACAAGAGACCCAGTACTTC
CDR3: CASSEALAQQETQYF

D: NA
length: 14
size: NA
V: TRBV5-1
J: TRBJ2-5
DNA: TGCGCCAGCAGCCCCTCCGGCGGGCAAGAGACCCAGTACTTC
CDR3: CASSPSGGQETQYF

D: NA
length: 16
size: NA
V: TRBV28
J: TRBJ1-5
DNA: TGTGCCAGCAGTGCTCCTCGGGGACTTAGCAATCAGCCCCAGCATTTT
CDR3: CASSAPRGLSNQPQHF

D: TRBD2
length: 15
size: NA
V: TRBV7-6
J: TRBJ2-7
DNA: TGTGCCAGCAGCTTTGTAGCGGGGGACTCCTACGAGCAGTACTTC
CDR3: CASSFVAGDSYEQYF

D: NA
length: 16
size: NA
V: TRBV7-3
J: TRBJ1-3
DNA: TGTGCCAGCAGCTTAAGGGGGGGGGCAAGTGGAAACACCATATATTTT
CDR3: CASSLRGGASGNTIYF

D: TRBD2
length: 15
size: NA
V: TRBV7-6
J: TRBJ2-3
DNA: TGTGCCAGCAGCTTCACGGGGGGGCCCGTTGATACGCAGTATTTT
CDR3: CASSFTGGPVDTQYF

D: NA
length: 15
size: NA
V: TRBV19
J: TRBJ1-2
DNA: TGTGCCAGTAATACCTTCTGGGAGGGCGACTATGGCTACACCTTC
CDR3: CASNTFWEGDYGYTF

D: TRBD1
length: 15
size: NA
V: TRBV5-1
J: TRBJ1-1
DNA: TGCGCCAGCAGTTCTCAACAGGGGGCGGGGACTGAAGCTTTCTTT
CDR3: CASSSQQGAGTEAFF

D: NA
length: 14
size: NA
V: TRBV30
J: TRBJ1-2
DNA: TGTGCCTGGAGTGCCCAGTACACTAACTATGGCTACACCTTC
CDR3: CAWSAQYTNYGYTF

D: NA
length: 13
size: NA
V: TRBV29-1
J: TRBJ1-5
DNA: TGCAGCGCTGGGGAGTATAGCAATCAGCCCCAGCATTTT
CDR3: CSAGEYSNQPQHF

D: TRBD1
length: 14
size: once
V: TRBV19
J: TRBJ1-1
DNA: TGTGCCAGTAGTCCCGGACAGGGTCGGGCTGAAGCTTTCTTT
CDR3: CASSPGQGRAEAFF

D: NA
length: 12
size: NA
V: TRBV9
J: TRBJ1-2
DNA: TGTGCCAGCAGCGTACCAGGGGATGGCTACACCTTC
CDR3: CASSVPGDGYTF

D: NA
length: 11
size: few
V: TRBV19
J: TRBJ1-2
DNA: TGTGCCAGTAGTTTTGACAGGTCTGAGACCTTC
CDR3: CASSFDRSETF

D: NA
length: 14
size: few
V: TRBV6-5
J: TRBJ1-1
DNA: TGTGCCAGCAGTTACGGGGGGATGAACACTGAAGCTTTCTTT
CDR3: CASSYGGMNTEAFF

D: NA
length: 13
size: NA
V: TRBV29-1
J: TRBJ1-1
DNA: TGCAGCGCCCCCGGCGACATGAACACTGAAGCTTTCTTT
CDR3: CSAPGDMNTEAFF

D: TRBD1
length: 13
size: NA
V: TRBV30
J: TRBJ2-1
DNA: TGTGCCTGGGAAACCACAGGGGGCGATGAGCAGTTCTTC
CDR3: CAWETTGGDEQFF

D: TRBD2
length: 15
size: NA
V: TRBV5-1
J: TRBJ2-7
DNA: TGCGCCAGCAGCCTGACTAGCGGGCCATACTACGAGCAGTACTTC
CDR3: CASSLTSGPYYEQYF

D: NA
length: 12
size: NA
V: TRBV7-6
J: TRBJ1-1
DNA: TGTGCCAGCAGCTTAGTGGGGGGAACGGCTTTCTTT
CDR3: CASSLVGGTAFF

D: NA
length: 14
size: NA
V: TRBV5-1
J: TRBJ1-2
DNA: TGCGCCAGCAGTTTAGGGGGGGACGACTATGGCTACACCTTC
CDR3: CASSLGGDDYGYTF

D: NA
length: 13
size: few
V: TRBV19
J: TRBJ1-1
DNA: TGTGCCAGTGGGCAGCCCATGAACACTGAAGCTTTCTTT
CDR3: CASGQPMNTEAFF

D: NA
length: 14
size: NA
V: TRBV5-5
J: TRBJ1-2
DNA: TGTGCCAGCAGCCCGGAGGACCTCCCCTATGGCTACACCTTC
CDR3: CASSPEDLPYGYTF

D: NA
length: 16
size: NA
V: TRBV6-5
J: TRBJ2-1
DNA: TGTGCCAGCAGTTTCTACTCAGAGGCACCCTACAATGAGCAGTTCTTC
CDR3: CASSFYSEAPYNEQFF

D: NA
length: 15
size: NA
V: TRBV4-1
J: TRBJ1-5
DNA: TGCGCCAGCAGCCAAGAGACAGCCTGGGATCAGCCCCAGCATTTT
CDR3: CASSQETAWDQPQHF

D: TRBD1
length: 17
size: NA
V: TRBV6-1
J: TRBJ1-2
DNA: TGTGCCAGCAGTGATACAGGGGGCTCCTCTCTTAACTATGGCTACACCTTC
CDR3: CASSDTGGSSLNYGYTF

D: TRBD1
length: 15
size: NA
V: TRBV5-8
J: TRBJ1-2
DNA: TGTGCCAGCAGGGCGGGACAGGGGACGGGCTATGGCTACACCTTC
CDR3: CASRAGQGTGYGYTF

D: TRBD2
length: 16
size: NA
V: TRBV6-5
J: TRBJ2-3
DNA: TGTGCCAGCAGTTCGACCGGGACTAGCGGGGGAAATACGCAGTATTTT
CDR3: CASSSTGTSGGNTQYF